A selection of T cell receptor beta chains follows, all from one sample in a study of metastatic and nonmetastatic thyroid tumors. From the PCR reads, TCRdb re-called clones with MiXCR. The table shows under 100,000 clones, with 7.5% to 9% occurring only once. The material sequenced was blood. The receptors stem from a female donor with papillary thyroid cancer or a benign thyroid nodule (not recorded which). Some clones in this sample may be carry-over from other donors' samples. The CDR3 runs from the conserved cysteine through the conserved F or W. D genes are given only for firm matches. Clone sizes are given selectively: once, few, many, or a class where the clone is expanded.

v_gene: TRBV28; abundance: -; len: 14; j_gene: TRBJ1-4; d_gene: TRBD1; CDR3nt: TGTGCCAGCAGGGGGACAGGGTTGAATGAAAAACTGTTTTTT; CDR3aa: CASRGTGLNEKLFF
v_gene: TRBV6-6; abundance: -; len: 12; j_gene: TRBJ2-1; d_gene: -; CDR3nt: TGTGCCAGCAGTTACTCGGACAATGAGCAGTTCTTC; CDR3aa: CASSYSDNEQFF
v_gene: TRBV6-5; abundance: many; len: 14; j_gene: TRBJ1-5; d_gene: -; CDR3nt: TGTGCCAGCAGTTACGGCAGGGGCAATCAGCCCCAGCATTTT; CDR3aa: CASSYGRGNQPQHF
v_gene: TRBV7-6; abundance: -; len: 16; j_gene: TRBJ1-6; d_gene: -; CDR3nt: TGTACCAGCAGCAACTTTATCGGGGGGAGGAATTCACCCCTCCACTTT; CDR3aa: CTSSNFIGGRNSPLHF
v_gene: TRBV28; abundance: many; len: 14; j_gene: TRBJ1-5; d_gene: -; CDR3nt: TGTGCCAGCAGTTTAGCGGGGGCTGGGCAGCCCCAGCATTTT; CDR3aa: CASSLAGAGQPQHF
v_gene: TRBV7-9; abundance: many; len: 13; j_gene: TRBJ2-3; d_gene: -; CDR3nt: TGTGCCAGCAGGTTGCCTGGCCCAGATACGCAGTATTTT; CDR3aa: CASRLPGPDTQYF
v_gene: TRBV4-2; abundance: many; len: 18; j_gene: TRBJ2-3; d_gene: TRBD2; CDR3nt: TGTGCCAGCAGCCCCGGACTAGCGGGGGGGCAGAGGGTAGATACGCAGTATTTT; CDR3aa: CASSPGLAGGQRVDTQYF
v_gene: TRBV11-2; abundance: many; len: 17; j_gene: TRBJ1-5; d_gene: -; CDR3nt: TGTGCCAGCAGCCCCGCTCTAACAGGCCCCGAGAATCAGCCCCAGCATTTT; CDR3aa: CASSPALTGPENQPQHF
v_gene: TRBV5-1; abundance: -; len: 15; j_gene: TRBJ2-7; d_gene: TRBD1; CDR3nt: TGCGCCAGCAGCTTGCGGGGACAGGGTTCCTACGAGCAGTACTTC; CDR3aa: CASSLRGQGSYEQYF
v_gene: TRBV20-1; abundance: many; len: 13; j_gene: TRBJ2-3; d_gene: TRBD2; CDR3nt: TGCAGTGCCTCGACTAGCGGGGTAGATACGCAGTATTTT; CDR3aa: CSASTSGVDTQYF
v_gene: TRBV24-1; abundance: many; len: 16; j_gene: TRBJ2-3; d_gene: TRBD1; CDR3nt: TGTGCCACCAGTGAAGCAGGGGGCCCGAGCACAGATACGCAGTATTTT; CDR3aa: CATSEAGGPSTDTQYF
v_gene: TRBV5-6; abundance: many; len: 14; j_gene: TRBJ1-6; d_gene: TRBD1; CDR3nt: TGTGCCAGCAACCAGGACAGGGGGTATTCACCCCTCCACTTT; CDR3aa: CASNQDRGYSPLHF
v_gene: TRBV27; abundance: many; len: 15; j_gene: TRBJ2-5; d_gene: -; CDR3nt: TGTGCCAGCAGTCCGGGAATTTTAGTCGAAGAGACCCAGTACTTC; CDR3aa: CASSPGILVEETQYF
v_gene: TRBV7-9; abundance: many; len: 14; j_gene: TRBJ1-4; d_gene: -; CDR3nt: TGTGCCAGCAGCCCCCGGGACAAAATTGAAAAACTGTTTTTT; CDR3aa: CASSPRDKIEKLFF
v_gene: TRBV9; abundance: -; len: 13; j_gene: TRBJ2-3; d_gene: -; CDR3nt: TGTGCCAGCAGCGTAGCTAGGACAGATACGCAGTATTTT; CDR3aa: CASSVARTDTQYF
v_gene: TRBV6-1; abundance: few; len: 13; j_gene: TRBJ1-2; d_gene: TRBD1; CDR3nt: TGTGCCAGCAGTGAGGACAGGGACCATGGCTACACCTTC; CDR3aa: CASSEDRDHGYTF
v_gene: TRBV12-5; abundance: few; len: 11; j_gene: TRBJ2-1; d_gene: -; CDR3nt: TGTGCCACCCTGGGGTTCAATGAGCAGTTCTTC; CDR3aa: CATLGFNEQFF
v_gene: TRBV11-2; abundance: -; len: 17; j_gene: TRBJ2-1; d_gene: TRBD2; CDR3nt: TGTGCCAGCAGCTTAGTACCCCCTAGCGGGGTCCTGTATGAGCAGTTCTTC; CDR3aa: CASSLVPPSGVLYEQFF
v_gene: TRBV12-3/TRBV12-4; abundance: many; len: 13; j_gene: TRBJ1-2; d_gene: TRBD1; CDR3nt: TGTGCCAGCACGGCAGGGGGCAGTAATGGCTACACCTTC; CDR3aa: CASTAGGSNGYTF
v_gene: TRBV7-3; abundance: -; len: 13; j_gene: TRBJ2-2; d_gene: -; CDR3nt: TGTGCCAGCAGCTTAAGTCCCACCGGGGAGCTGTTTTTT; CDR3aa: CASSLSPTGELFF
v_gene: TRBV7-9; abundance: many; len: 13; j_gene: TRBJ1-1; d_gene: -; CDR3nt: TGTGCCAGCAGCCCGGGGGGGAACACTGAAGCTTTCTTT; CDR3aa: CASSPGGNTEAFF
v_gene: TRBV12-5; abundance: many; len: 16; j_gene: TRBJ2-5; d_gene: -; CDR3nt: TGTGCTAGTGGTTTGGTCGGGGGACTCGGTGGAGAGACCCAGTACTTC; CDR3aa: CASGLVGGLGGETQYF
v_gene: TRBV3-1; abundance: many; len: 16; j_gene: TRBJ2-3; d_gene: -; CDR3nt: TGTGCCAGCAGCCAAGATGGGAAGGCAGGGGGGAATACGCAGTATTTT; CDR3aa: CASSQDGKAGGNTQYF
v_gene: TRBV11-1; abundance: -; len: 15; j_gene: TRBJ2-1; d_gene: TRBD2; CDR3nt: TGTGCCAGCAGCATTAGCGGGGGCCGCTACAATGAGCAGTTCTTC; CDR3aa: CASSISGGRYNEQFF
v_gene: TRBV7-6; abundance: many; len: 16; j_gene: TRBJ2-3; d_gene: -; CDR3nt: TGTGCCAGCAGCATAGCCGGAGAGGTGAACACAGATACGCAGTATTTT; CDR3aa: CASSIAGEVNTDTQYF
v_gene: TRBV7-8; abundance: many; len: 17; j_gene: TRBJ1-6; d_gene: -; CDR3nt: TGTGCCAGCAGCTTAAGGGGGGCCGTAGGGGGTAATTCACCCCTCCACTTT; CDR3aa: CASSLRGAVGGNSPLHF
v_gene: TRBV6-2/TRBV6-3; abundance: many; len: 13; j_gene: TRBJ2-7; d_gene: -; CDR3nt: TGTGCCAGCAGTTACGACGACAAATACGAGCAGTACTTC; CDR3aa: CASSYDDKYEQYF
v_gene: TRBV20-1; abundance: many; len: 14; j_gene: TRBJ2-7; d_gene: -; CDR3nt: TGCAGTGCGGGGGGGGGCACCCAATCCCGCGAGCAGTACTTC; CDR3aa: CSAGGGTQSREQYF
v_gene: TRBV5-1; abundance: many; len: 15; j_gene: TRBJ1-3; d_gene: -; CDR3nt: TGCGCCAGCAGCTTGGGTGGGGTACCTGGAAACACCATATATTTT; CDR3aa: CASSLGGVPGNTIYF
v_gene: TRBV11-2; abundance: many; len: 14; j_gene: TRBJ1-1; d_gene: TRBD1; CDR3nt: TGTGCCAGCAGCGCTTACAGGGGTGAGGCTGAAGCTTTCTTT; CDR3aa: CASSAYRGEAEAFF
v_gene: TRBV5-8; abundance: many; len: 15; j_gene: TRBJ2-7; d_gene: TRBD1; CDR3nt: TGTGCCAGCAGTAACGGACAGGTCCTCTCCTACGAGCAGTACTTC; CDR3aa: CASSNGQVLSYEQYF
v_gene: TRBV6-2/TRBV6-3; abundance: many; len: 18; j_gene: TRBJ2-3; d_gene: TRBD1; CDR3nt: TGTGCCAGCAGTTACACCCCCGGGACAGGCCGTAGCACAGATACGCAGTATTTT; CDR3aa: CASSYTPGTGRSTDTQYF
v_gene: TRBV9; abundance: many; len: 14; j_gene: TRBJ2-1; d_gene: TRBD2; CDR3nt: TGTGCCAGCAGCCCCCCGGGACTAGCGGTTGAGCAGTTCTTC; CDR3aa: CASSPPGLAVEQFF
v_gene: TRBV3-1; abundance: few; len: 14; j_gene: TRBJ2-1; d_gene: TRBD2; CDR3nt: TGTGCCAGCAGCCAAAGGGGAGGGGCGGAGCCCCAGTTCTTC; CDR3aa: CASSQRGGAEPQFF
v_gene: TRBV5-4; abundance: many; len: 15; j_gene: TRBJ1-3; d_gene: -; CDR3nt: TGTGCCAGCAGCTTGGACCTTACCTCTGGAAACACCATATATTTT; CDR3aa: CASSLDLTSGNTIYF
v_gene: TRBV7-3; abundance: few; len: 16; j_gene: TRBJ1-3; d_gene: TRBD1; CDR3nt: TGTGCCAGCAGCCCATCCTCGACAGGGACCGGAAACACCATATATTTT; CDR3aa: CASSPSSTGTGNTIYF
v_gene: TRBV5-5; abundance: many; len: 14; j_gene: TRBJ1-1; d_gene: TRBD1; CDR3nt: TGTGCCAGCCGGGACAGGATTATGAACACTGAAGCTTTCTTT; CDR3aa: CASRDRIMNTEAFF